These 23 T cell receptor beta chains originate from one sample sequenced in a study of cytomegalovirus exposure and HLA in healthy donors. The PCR made use of 60 Vbeta and 13 Jbeta primers. TCRdb's table, derived via immunoSEQ multiplex PCR, lists solely in-frame clones and lacks some. The sample has roughly 160,000 clones, around three quarters seen once. The sequenced sample was PBMCs. These receptors originate from a man aged 40-49 years in good health and CMV-seronegative.

The rearrangement joins TRBV9 to TRBJ2-7, with D unresolved. Germline assignment: CDR1 SGDLS and CDR2 YYNGEE. V dropped 3 bases and J dropped 2 bases, with 12 bases sitting between them. CDR3 size: 14 residues. The CDR3 DNA follows: TGTGCCAGCAGCGCCGAGCTAGTCCCCTACGAGCAGTACTTC. It yields the protein CASSAELVPYEQYF.

This clone was counted between two and nine times. This chain connects TRBV4-3 to TRBJ2-7; D is possibly TRBD2 (6 bases). The CDR3 contains 15 residues. CDR1 is LGHNA and CDR2 is YSLEER in the germline V gene. V dropped 0 bases and J dropped 9 bases, with 18 bases sitting between them. The CDR3 DNA reads as TGCGCCAGCAGCCAAGATACCGGGGGATACGAGTGGCAGTACTTC. It codes for CASSQDTGGYEWQYF.

A note on this clone: This CDR3 is also generated by other DNA sequences in the sample. The rearrangement links TRBV6-5 to TRBJ1-2; the match to TRBD1 covers 8 bases. The CDR3 runs to 15 residues. With 5 bases clipped from V and 4 bases from J, the junction kept 9 bases outside the gene matches. Germline assignment: CDR1 MNHEY and CDR2 SVGAGI. The CDR3 nucleotides read TGTGCCAGCAGTCTACTGGGGACAGGAATCTATGGCTACACCTTC. Translating gives CASSLLGTGIYGYTF.

V usage is TRBV28 and J usage is TRBJ2-3; 8 nucleotides line up with TRBD2. Trimming removed 7 bases from V and 2 bases from J; junction bases left unmatched: 5. Germline CDR1 reads MDHEN; CDR2 reads SYDVKM. There are 14 residues in the CDR3. The CDR3 coding sequence is TGTGCCAGCACCATAGCGGGGAACACAGATACGCAGTATTTT. Protein: CASTIAGNTDTQYF.

The rearrangement links TRBV4-1 to TRBJ2-3; D is perhaps TRBD1 (6 bases). Germline V gene data show CDR1 as MGHRA and CDR2 as YSYEKL. The germline V and J ends were trimmed by 2 bases and 3 bases, with 12 bases remaining between them. This CDR3 has 15 residues. CDR3 bases: TGCGCCAGCAGCCAATTAGGTCAGGGGACAGATACGCAGTATTTT. Protein: CASSQLGQGTDTQYF.

This clone showed up just a few times. V gene TRBV27 combines with J gene TRBJ2-6, with TRBD2 matching 16 bases. Germline values: CDR1 MNHEY, CDR2 SMNVEV (reference sequence). This CDR3 spans 20 amino acids. With V trimmed by 5 bases and J by 4 bases, 11 bases remained unmatched. The CDR3, as DNA: TGTGCCAGCAGTATGGGACTAGCGGGAGGGATCCCGTCCGGGGCCAACGTCCTGACTTTC. Translating gives CASSMGLAGGIPSGANVLTF.

This clone has a single count. V and J are TRBV28 and TRBJ2-7; tentatively, D is TRBD2 (6 bases). The germline CDR1 and CDR2 sequences are MDHEN and SYDVKM. The CDR3 extends over 13 amino acids. Trimming stripped 6 bases from V and 4 bases from J, with 13 bases between. The CDR3 protein is CASSLLAPYEQYF. CDR3 sequence (DNA): TGTGCCAGCAGCTTGCTAGCGCCTTACGAGCAGTACTTC.

V is TRBV27 and J is TRBJ2-4; D is perhaps TRBD2 (6 bases). Germline-derived CDR1 and CDR2 are MNHEY and SMNVEV (reference sequence). The CDR3 extends over 15 amino acids. The V end was cut by 5 bases, the J end by 3 bases, with 14 bases between. The CDR3 protein is CASSRLDGGKNIQYF. CDR3 bases: TGTGCCAGCAGTCGACTAGACGGGGGCAAAAACATTCAGTACTTC.

The rearrangement joins TRBV19 to TRBJ2-1; unclear D gene. Germline CDR1 and CDR2: LNHDA and SQIVND (reference sequence). The CDR3 runs to 15 residues. V shed 4 bases and J shed 0 bases, with 10 bases lying between them. CDR3: CASSNPISSYNEQFF. The CDR3 bases are TGTGCCAGTAGTAATCCGATTAGCTCCTACAATGAGCAGTTCTTC. The whole variable domain, filled in from reference TRBV19 and TRBJ2-1, reads DGGITQSPKYLFRKEGQNVTLSCEQNLNHDAMYWYRQDPGQGLRLIYYSQIVNDFQKGDIAEGYSVSREKKESFPLTVTSAQKNPTAFYLCASSNPISSYNEQFFGPGTRLTVL.

CDR3 amino acids: CASGPGGAGNTIYF. For the CDR3, the DNA is TGTGCCAGCGGGCCCGGGGGAGCTGGAAACACCATATATTTT. The chain is built from TRBV7-9 and TRBJ1-3, with a tentative D call TRBD1 (5 bases). CDR1 is SEHNR and CDR2 is FQNEAQ in the germline V gene (reference sequence). V was cut by 8 bases and J by 2 bases, with 13 bases left in between. The CDR3 runs to 14 residues.

As DNA, the CDR3 is TGTGCCAGCAGTCTCGTCGGACTAGCGGGAGGTGAGCAGTACTTC. Translation gives CASSLVGLAGGEQYF. This chain links TRBV27 with TRBJ2-7; 14 bases match TRBD2. The CDR3 has 15 residues. The germline CDR1 and CDR2 sequences are MNHEY and SMNVEV (reference sequence). Unmatched junction bases numbered 7, after V lost 5 bases and J lost 7 bases.

This clone was counted a single time. The genes are TRBV5-5 and TRBJ2-2; 12 nucleotides align to TRBD2. V gave up 4 bases and J gave up 4 bases; unmatched junction bases: 5. The CDR3 contains 16 residues. CDR1 and CDR2 (germline): SGHKS, YYEKEE (reference sequence). The CDR3 region is CASSPTSGRITGELFF. In nucleotides, the CDR3 is TGTGCCAGCAGCCCTACTAGCGGGAGGATCACCGGGGAGCTGTTTTTT.

The rearrangement joins TRBV12-5 to TRBJ1-1; tentative D call: TRBD1 (5 bases). CDR3 size: 15 residues. Trimming shortened V by 0 bases and J by 7 bases, and 15 bases separated the two germline ends. Germline V lookup: CDR1 LGHNT, CDR2 FRNRAP. As DNA, the CDR3 is TGTGCTAGTGGTTTGGTCCTGGGGGGAAACCTTGAAGCTTTCTTT. Translation: CASGLVLGGNLEAFF.

This clone was observed a handful of times. The rearrangement links TRBV5-4 to TRBJ1-1, with D maybe TRBD1 (6 bases). Per the germline V gene, CDR1 is SGHNT and CDR2 is YYREEE (reference sequence). This CDR3 is built from 14 residues. Trimming removed 3 bases from V and 5 bases from J, with 14 bases in between. The CDR3 DNA reads as TGTGCCAGCAGCTCGGGACAATGGGGGACTGAAGCTTTCTTT. This codes for CASSSGQWGTEAFF.

The chain recombines TRBV18 with TRBJ2-7; 10 positions match TRBD2. The V gene end was trimmed by 5 bases and the J gene end by 3 bases; junction bases not matched to a gene: 10. The CDR3 has 16 residues. Germline CDR1 KGHSH, CDR2 LQKENI. This chain's CDR3 is CASSKASGSEGYEQYF. Here the CDR3 DNA reads TGTGCCAGCTCAAAGGCTAGCGGGAGCGAGGGCTACGAGCAGTACTTC.

This clone was seen only a few times. This chain links TRBV4-3 with TRBJ2-7; TRBD1 is a possible D gene (5 bases). Germline V gives CDR1 LGHNA, CDR2 YSLEER. V was pared by 0 bases and J by 3 bases, with 6 bases between. The CDR3 length is 13 residues. The CDR3 sequence: CASSQERGYEQYF. CDR3 DNA sequence: TGCGCCAGCAGCCAAGAAAGGGGCTACGAGCAGTACTTC.

The rearrangement links TRBV7-9 to TRBJ2-1, with 8 bases matching TRBD2. The CDR3 is 14 residues long. CDR1 and CDR2 from the germline V gene are SEHNR and FQNEAQ (reference sequence). V trimming: 5 bases; J trimming: 8 bases; junction bases outside the gene matches: 8. The CDR3 is CASSASGSTDEQFF. In nucleotides, the CDR3 is TGTGCCAGCAGCGCAAGCGGGAGTACCGATGAGCAGTTCTTC.

V is TRBV2 and J is TRBJ1-2, with D perhaps matching TRBD1 (5 bases). The CDR3 totals 13 residues. The germline V and J ends were trimmed by 6 bases and 5 bases, with 13 bases remaining between them. Germline lookup yields CDR1 SNHLY and CDR2 FYNNEI. The CDR3 protein is CASRGTGVYGYTF. The DNA of the CDR3 is TGTGCCAGCAGGGGTACAGGAGTGTATGGCTACACCTTC.

In this sample, this clone turned up a few times. The V gene is TRBV5-4, the J gene TRBJ2-6; D perhaps matches TRBD2 (6 bases). V was clipped by 7 bases and J by 0 bases, with 8 bases between them. Per germline, CDR1 SGHNT and CDR2 YYREEE (reference sequence). The CDR3 sequence is 14 residues long. CDR3 in amino acids: CASHGSSGANVLTF. CDR3 sequence (DNA): TGTGCCAGCCACGGGAGCTCTGGGGCCAACGTCCTGACTTTC.

This chain joins TRBV19 and TRBJ1-4, with 11 bases that match TRBD1. Unmatched junction bases numbered 12, after V lost 1 base and J lost 8 bases. Germline V lookup: CDR1 LNHDA, CDR2 SQIVND (reference sequence). This CDR3 is 18 amino acids long. In DNA, the CDR3 is TGTGCCAGTAGTATAGGTACCCCTGGACAGGGGGCTCGCGAAAAACTGTTTTTT. Protein: CASSIGTPGQGAREKLFF.

The V and J genes are TRBV4-2 and TRBJ2-2; the match to TRBD2 covers 9 bases. Per germline, CDR1 LGHNA and CDR2 YNFKEQ. The V segment lost 6 bases and the J segment 5 bases; nucleotides outside the gene matches: 4. The CDR3 loop spans 14 amino acids. CDR3: CASRGAGGTGELFF. CDR3 DNA: TGTGCCAGCAGGGGAGCGGGAGGAACCGGGGAGCTGTTTTTT.

The rearrangement links TRBV28 to TRBJ2-1; 10 bases are a match to TRBD2. The CDR3 totals 13 residues. Looked up from germline, CDR1 is MDHEN and CDR2 is SYDVKM. V was pared by 7 bases and J by 5 bases, with 2 bases of the junction left unmatched. Here the CDR3 DNA reads TGTGCCAGCAAACTAGCGGGAAACAATGAGCAGTTCTTC. Encoded protein: CASKLAGNNEQFF.

The chain carries TRBV6-6 and TRBJ2-7; TRBD2 matches 9 bases. The CDR3 contains 15 residues. V lost 2 bases and J lost 6; bases outside the gene matches: 8. Per the germline V gene, CDR1 is MNHNY and CDR2 is SVGAGI (reference sequence). In DNA, the CDR3 is TGTGCCAGCAGTTACCTAGCGGGATCCGTATCCGAGCAGTACTTC. It translates to CASSYLAGSVSEQYF.